Listed below are T cell receptor beta chains from one sample, sequenced in a study of blood T cell repertoires in COVID-19. The table came from immunoSEQ multiplex PCR; TCRdb's copy has only in-frame clones and leaves some out. The sample lists around 330,000 clones; around nine tenths were seen once. Specimen: PBMCs or T cells enriched from blood (not recorded which). The source is a man between 60 and 75 years old who had recovered from COVID-19. Each CDR3 is given with its conserved first and last residue. The D gene is left open where the match is weak. Part of the rows lack a size; the others show once, few, many or a class for expanded clones.

abundance: .
j_gene: TRBJ1-1
d_gene: .
v_gene: TRBV28
CDR3aa: CASKSGYIEAFF
CDR3nt: TGTGCCAGCAAAAGCGGATATATTGAAGCTTTCTTT

abundance: .
j_gene: TRBJ1-5
d_gene: .
v_gene: TRBV5-6
CDR3aa: CASSSTGASNQPQHF
CDR3nt: TGTGCCAGCAGCTCGACCGGAGCTAGCAATCAGCCCCAGCATTTT

abundance: .
j_gene: TRBJ2-1
d_gene: .
v_gene: TRBV9
CDR3aa: CASSSASSYNEQFF
CDR3nt: TGTGCCAGCAGTAGCGCGAGCTCCTACAATGAGCAGTTCTTC

abundance: .
j_gene: TRBJ1-2
d_gene: TRBD1
v_gene: TRBV7-3
CDR3aa: CASRGQDQANYGYTF
CDR3nt: TGTGCCAGCAGGGGACAGGACCAGGCTAACTATGGCTACACCTTC

abundance: .
j_gene: TRBJ2-7
d_gene: TRBD1
v_gene: TRBV3-1/TRBV3-2
CDR3aa: CAVITGGTGTGGHEQYF
CDR3nt: TGTGCCGTAATCACAGGGGGAACCGGGACTGGGGGCCACGAGCAGTACTTC

abundance: .
j_gene: TRBJ1-2
d_gene: .
v_gene: TRBV5-1
CDR3aa: CASSLGQENYGYTF
CDR3nt: TGCGCCAGCAGCTTGGGACAGGAGAACTATGGCTACACCTTC

abundance: .
j_gene: TRBJ2-7
d_gene: TRBD2
v_gene: TRBV6-6
CDR3aa: CASSSPAGAYEQYF
CDR3nt: TGTGCCAGCAGTTCGCCCGCGGGGGCCTACGAGCAGTACTTC

abundance: .
j_gene: TRBJ2-1
d_gene: TRBD2
v_gene: TRBV7-7
CDR3aa: CASSLLPSGAENEQFF
CDR3nt: TGTGCTAGCAGCTTATTACCTAGCGGAGCAGAAAATGAGCAGTTCTTC

abundance: .
j_gene: TRBJ2-1
d_gene: TRBD2
v_gene: TRBV29-1
CDR3aa: CSVGELAAYNEQFF
CDR3nt: TGCAGCGTTGGGGAGCTAGCGGCCTACAATGAGCAGTTCTTC

abundance: .
j_gene: TRBJ2-2
d_gene: TRBD2
v_gene: TRBV7-2
CDR3aa: CASSSTGTSGTGELFF
CDR3nt: TGTGCCAGCAGCTCTACCGGGACTAGCGGCACCGGGGAGCTGTTTTTT

abundance: .
j_gene: TRBJ1-2
d_gene: TRBD1
v_gene: TRBV6-5
CDR3aa: CASSRDSVYGYTF
CDR3nt: TGTGCCAGCAGCCGGGACAGCGTCTATGGCTACACCTTC

abundance: .
j_gene: TRBJ2-3
d_gene: TRBD2
v_gene: TRBV30
CDR3aa: CAWTSGTSTDTQYF
CDR3nt: TGTGCCTGGACCAGCGGGACTAGCACAGATACGCAGTATTTT

abundance: .
j_gene: TRBJ2-1
d_gene: .
v_gene: TRBV7-2
CDR3aa: CASSLGLALSYNEQFF
CDR3nt: TGTGCCAGCAGCTTAGGACTGGCACTATCCTACAATGAGCAGTTCTTC

abundance: .
j_gene: TRBJ2-5
d_gene: TRBD2
v_gene: TRBV6-5
CDR3aa: CASAIAGMETQYF
CDR3nt: TGTGCCAGCGCTATAGCGGGAATGGAGACCCAGTACTTC

abundance: .
j_gene: TRBJ2-7
d_gene: TRBD2
v_gene: TRBV7-9
CDR3aa: CASSPTSGQFYEQYF
CDR3nt: TGTGCCAGCAGCCCGACTAGCGGACAATTCTACGAGCAGTACTTC

abundance: once
j_gene: TRBJ1-2
d_gene: TRBD1
v_gene: TRBV5-3
CDR3aa: CARSLGQGNVDGYTF
CDR3nt: TGTGCCAGAAGCTTGGGACAGGGGAATGTGGATGGCTACACCTTC

abundance: .
j_gene: TRBJ1-6
d_gene: .
v_gene: TRBV5-1
CDR3aa: CASSLGQAGDSPLHF
CDR3nt: TGCGCCAGCAGCTTGGGCCAAGCTGGTGATTCACCCCTCCACTTT

abundance: .
j_gene: TRBJ1-1
d_gene: TRBD1
v_gene: TRBV15
CDR3aa: CATSPQGAEAFF
CDR3nt: TGTGCCACCAGCCCCCAGGGGGCTGAAGCTTTCTTT

abundance: .
j_gene: TRBJ1-6
d_gene: .
v_gene: TRBV12-2
CDR3aa: CASRLLSAGRSNSPLHF
CDR3nt: TGTGCAAGTCGCTTACTATCTGCGGGACGGAGTAATTCACCCCTCCACTTT

abundance: .
j_gene: TRBJ2-5
d_gene: TRBD2
v_gene: TRBV11-3
CDR3aa: CASSFGRAETQYF
CDR3nt: TGTGCCAGCAGCTTCGGGAGGGCGGAGACCCAGTACTTC

abundance: .
j_gene: TRBJ2-1
d_gene: .
v_gene: TRBV19
CDR3aa: CASSMGPRERTYNEQFF
CDR3nt: TGTGCCAGTAGTATGGGCCCCCGAGAGCGGACCTACAATGAGCAGTTCTTC

abundance: .
j_gene: TRBJ2-1
d_gene: TRBD2
v_gene: TRBV7-2
CDR3aa: CASSSSGGNEQFF
CDR3nt: TGTGCCAGCAGCTCTAGCGGGGGGAATGAGCAGTTCTTC

abundance: .
j_gene: TRBJ2-2
d_gene: .
v_gene: TRBV28
CDR3aa: CASSSGGYTGELFF
CDR3nt: TGTGCCAGCAGTAGTGGCGGGTATACCGGGGAGCTGTTTTTT

abundance: .
j_gene: TRBJ2-1
d_gene: TRBD1
v_gene: TRBV6-4
CDR3aa: CASSAGTGVGNEQFF
CDR3nt: TGTGCCAGCAGCGCCGGGACAGGGGTTGGCAATGAGCAGTTCTTC

abundance: .
j_gene: TRBJ2-6
d_gene: TRBD2
v_gene: TRBV7-8
CDR3aa: CASSHSRGDVTGANVLTF
CDR3nt: TGTGCCAGCAGCCATTCGCGGGGGGATGTTACTGGGGCCAACGTCCTGACTTTC

abundance: once
j_gene: TRBJ2-7
d_gene: .
v_gene: TRBV6-5
CDR3aa: CASSYNPIAVEQYF
CDR3nt: TGTGCCAGCAGTTATAACCCTATCGCGGTCGAGCAGTACTTC

abundance: .
j_gene: TRBJ1-3
d_gene: .
v_gene: TRBV11-2
CDR3aa: CASSLEGLAGNTIYF
CDR3nt: TGTGCCAGCAGCTTGGAGGGACTAGCTGGAAACACCATATATTTT

abundance: .
j_gene: TRBJ1-2
d_gene: .
v_gene: TRBV7-2
CDR3aa: CASSAPDLGNYGYTF
CDR3nt: TGTGCCAGCAGCGCCCCGGACTTGGGAAACTATGGCTACACCTTC

abundance: .
j_gene: TRBJ2-6
d_gene: TRBD2
v_gene: TRBV5-1
CDR3aa: CASSVSGRDLGANVLTF
CDR3nt: TGCGCCAGCAGCGTTAGCGGGAGGGACCTCGGGGCCAACGTCCTGACTTTC

abundance: .
j_gene: TRBJ2-6
d_gene: .
v_gene: TRBV6-4
CDR3aa: CASSVGGIGRSGANVLTF
CDR3nt: TGTGCCAGCAGTGTAGGAGGGATAGGTCGATCTGGGGCCAACGTCCTGACTTTC

abundance: .
j_gene: TRBJ2-7
d_gene: TRBD2
v_gene: TRBV6-5
CDR3aa: CASSGLAASYEQYF
CDR3nt: TGTGCCAGCTCCGGACTAGCGGCATCCTACGAGCAGTACTTC

abundance: .
j_gene: TRBJ2-7
d_gene: .
v_gene: TRBV6-5
CDR3aa: CASSYSQGSYYEQYF
CDR3nt: TGTGCCAGCAGTTACTCCCAGGGGAGTTACTACGAGCAGTACTTC

abundance: .
j_gene: TRBJ2-7
d_gene: TRBD2
v_gene: TRBV6-5
CDR3aa: CASSTGGSGRHEQYF
CDR3nt: TGTGCCAGCTCAACCGGAGGTAGCGGGAGACACGAGCAGTACTTC

abundance: .
j_gene: TRBJ1-6
d_gene: .
v_gene: TRBV9
CDR3aa: CASSRGRADNSPLHF
CDR3nt: TGTGCCAGCAGCAGGGGCCGGGCAGATAATTCACCCCTCCACTTT

abundance: .
j_gene: TRBJ1-3
d_gene: TRBD1
v_gene: TRBV5-1
CDR3aa: CASSLDPYVRQGVGNTIYF
CDR3nt: TGCGCCAGCAGCTTGGACCCCTATGTGAGACAGGGGGTCGGAAACACCATATATTTT

abundance: once
j_gene: TRBJ2-7
d_gene: TRBD2
v_gene: TRBV2
CDR3aa: CASSEGSGRIYEQYF
CDR3nt: TGTGCCAGCAGTGAAGGGAGCGGGAGGATCTACGAGCAGTACTTC

abundance: .
j_gene: TRBJ2-7
d_gene: .
v_gene: TRBV14
CDR3aa: CASSQVLEPHLYEQYF
CDR3nt: TGTGCCAGCAGCCAAGTATTAGAACCGCACCTCTACGAGCAGTACTTC

abundance: few
j_gene: TRBJ1-5
d_gene: TRBD1
v_gene: TRBV2
CDR3aa: CASRIRDRDNQPQHF
CDR3nt: TGTGCCAGCAGGATCCGGGACAGGGACAATCAGCCCCAGCATTTT

abundance: once
j_gene: TRBJ2-5
d_gene: TRBD1
v_gene: TRBV11-2
CDR3aa: CASSLVWQTGGEETQYF
CDR3nt: TGTGCCAGCAGCTTAGTTTGGCAGACAGGGGGAGAGGAGACCCAGTACTTC

abundance: .
j_gene: TRBJ1-1
d_gene: .
v_gene: TRBV6-1
CDR3aa: CASSEEPFEAFF
CDR3nt: TGTGCCAGCAGTGAAGAGCCGTTTGAAGCTTTCTTT

abundance: few
j_gene: TRBJ2-7
d_gene: .
v_gene: TRBV28
CDR3aa: CASSFIGDTYEQYF
CDR3nt: TGTGCCAGCAGTTTTATAGGAGATACCTACGAGCAGTACTTC

abundance: .
j_gene: TRBJ1-1
d_gene: .
v_gene: TRBV3-1/TRBV3-2
CDR3aa: CASSLQRNTEAFF
CDR3nt: TGTGCCAGCAGTCTACAGAGGAACACTGAAGCTTTCTTT

abundance: .
j_gene: TRBJ1-1
d_gene: TRBD1
v_gene: TRBV5-1
CDR3aa: CASSLGGQGSSEAFF
CDR3nt: TGCGCCAGCAGCTTGGGTGGACAGGGTTCGTCTGAAGCTTTCTTT

abundance: .
j_gene: TRBJ1-4
d_gene: TRBD1
v_gene: TRBV18
CDR3aa: CASSPRFTGGSTNEKLFF
CDR3nt: TGTGCCAGCTCACCACGGTTCACAGGGGGCTCAACTAATGAAAAACTGTTTTTT

abundance: once
j_gene: TRBJ2-7
d_gene: .
v_gene: TRBV7-9
CDR3aa: CASSSMTGYEQYF
CDR3nt: TGTGCCAGCAGCTCGATGACAGGCTACGAGCAGTACTTC

abundance: .
j_gene: TRBJ2-1
d_gene: TRBD2
v_gene: TRBV24-1
CDR3aa: CATSAGGLGRNEQFF
CDR3nt: TGTGCCACCAGTGCGGGGGGGCTTGGTCGGAATGAGCAGTTCTTC

abundance: .
j_gene: TRBJ2-5
d_gene: TRBD2
v_gene: TRBV3-1/TRBV3-2
CDR3aa: CASSPGLLAGAQETQYF
CDR3nt: TGTGCCAGCAGCCCCGGTCTGCTAGCGGGAGCTCAAGAGACCCAGTACTTC

abundance: .
j_gene: TRBJ1-2
d_gene: TRBD1
v_gene: TRBV15
CDR3aa: CATSRDPRQGRGYTF
CDR3nt: TGTGCCACCAGCAGAGATCCCCGACAGGGTCGAGGCTACACCTTC

abundance: .
j_gene: TRBJ2-1
d_gene: TRBD2
v_gene: TRBV4-2
CDR3aa: CASSQGLAGRNEQFF
CDR3nt: TGTGCCAGCAGCCAAGGACTAGCGGGACGCAATGAGCAGTTCTTC

abundance: .
j_gene: TRBJ1-1
d_gene: .
v_gene: TRBV5-1
CDR3aa: CASSSWDKTEAFF
CDR3nt: TGCGCCAGCAGCTCTTGGGACAAAACTGAAGCTTTCTTT

abundance: few
j_gene: TRBJ1-5
d_gene: .
v_gene: TRBV6-1
CDR3aa: CASSESENQPQHF
CDR3nt: TGTGCCAGCAGTGAATCGGAGAATCAGCCCCAGCATTTT

abundance: .
j_gene: TRBJ1-2
d_gene: TRBD1
v_gene: TRBV5-8
CDR3aa: CASSFRTGGWGYTF
CDR3nt: TGTGCCAGCAGTTTCCGGACAGGGGGCTGGGGCTACACCTTC

abundance: .
j_gene: TRBJ2-2
d_gene: TRBD2
v_gene: TRBV18
CDR3aa: CASSPPGLAGVIGELFF
CDR3nt: TGTGCCAGCTCACCACCTGGACTAGCGGGAGTCATCGGGGAGCTGTTTTTT

abundance: .
j_gene: TRBJ2-7
d_gene: .
v_gene: TRBV27
CDR3aa: CASSPQGKAHYEQYF
CDR3nt: TGTGCCAGCAGTCCACAGGGAAAAGCACACTACGAGCAGTACTTC

abundance: .
j_gene: TRBJ1-2
d_gene: .
v_gene: TRBV5-6
CDR3aa: CASSLDSVRGGYTF
CDR3nt: TGTGCCAGCAGCTTGGATTCGGTGCGGGGTGGCTACACCTTC

abundance: .
j_gene: TRBJ2-2
d_gene: .
v_gene: TRBV6-5
CDR3aa: CASSYGGPGELFF
CDR3nt: TGTGCCAGCAGTTATGGGGGCCCCGGGGAGCTGTTTTTT

abundance: few
j_gene: TRBJ2-7
d_gene: .
v_gene: TRBV14
CDR3aa: CASSRQSYEQYF
CDR3nt: TGTGCCAGCAGCCGACAGTCCTACGAGCAGTACTTC

abundance: .
j_gene: TRBJ1-5
d_gene: TRBD1
v_gene: TRBV5-1
CDR3aa: CASSSGGAGGQPQHF
CDR3nt: TGCGCCAGCAGCTCAGGGGGCGCCGGGGGTCAGCCCCAGCATTTT

abundance: .
j_gene: TRBJ1-6
d_gene: .
v_gene: TRBV5-1
CDR3aa: CASSLRSDNSPLHF
CDR3nt: TGCGCCAGCAGCTTGCGTTCTGATAATTCACCCCTCCACTTT

abundance: .
j_gene: TRBJ1-5
d_gene: .
v_gene: TRBV19
CDR3aa: CASRTLGFQGQPQHF
CDR3nt: TGTGCCAGTAGGACACTGGGGTTCCAGGGTCAGCCCCAGCATTTT